The TCR beta chain described here comes from a study of radiation and T cells in renal cell carcinoma. Across the whole study: Nephrectomy followed 15 Gy stereotactic body radiation by 4 weeks.

The study, taken as a whole, reports: In blood, top tumor clones expanded by 2 weeks, shrinking by 4.

Trimming took 4 bases from V and 4 from J, leaving 7 bases between them. The CDR3 covers 12 residues. The germline V gene encodes CDR1 SQVTM and CDR2 ANQGSEA. Sample time point: blood 2 weeks post-SBRT. Sample treatment: 15 Gy SBRT to primary tumor, nephrectomy 4 weeks later. Radiation-treated patients gave blood at baseline, week 2 and week 4. TCRdb's table, derived via immunoSEQ multiplex PCR, lists solely in-frame clones and lacks some. This sample has some 120,000 clones, with 75% to 90% found just once. This clone was seen at least ten times. No antigen is known for it. The chain joins TRBV29-1 to TRBJ2-2; perhaps TRBD1 as D (6 bases). This TCR came from a woman aged 55-70 years with renal cell carcinoma. The sample consisted of blood, taken from a patient whose treatment included radiotherapy and nephrectomy. This CDR3 reads CSVARGTGELFF. In DNA, the CDR3 is TGCAGCGTTGCCAGGGGCACCGGGGAGCTGTTTTTT.